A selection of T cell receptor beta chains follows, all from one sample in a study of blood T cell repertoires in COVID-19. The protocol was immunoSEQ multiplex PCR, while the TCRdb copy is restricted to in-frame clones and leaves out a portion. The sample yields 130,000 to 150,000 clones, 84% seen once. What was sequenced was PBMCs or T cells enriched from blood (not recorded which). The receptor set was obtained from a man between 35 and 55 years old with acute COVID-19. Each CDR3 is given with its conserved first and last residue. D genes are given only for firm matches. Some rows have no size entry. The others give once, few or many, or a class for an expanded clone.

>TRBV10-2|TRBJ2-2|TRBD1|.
CASSRTGRVNTGELFF
TGCGCCAGCAGCCGGACAGGGAGAGTGAACACCGGGGAGCTGTTTTTT
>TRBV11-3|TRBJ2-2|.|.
CASSLSGGGFTGELFF
TGTGCCAGCAGCTTGTCGGGAGGGGGCTTCACCGGGGAGCTGTTTTTT
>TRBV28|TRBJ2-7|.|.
CASKGTYEQYF
TGTGCCTCCAAGGGGACCTACGAGCAGTACTTC
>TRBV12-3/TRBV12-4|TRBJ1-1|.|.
CASSRGFTEAFF
TGTGCCAGCAGTCGGGGTTTTACTGAAGCTTTCTTT
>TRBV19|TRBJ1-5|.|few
CATSGTLLHQPQHF
TGTGCCACCTCCGGGACTTTACTACACCAGCCCCAGCATTTT
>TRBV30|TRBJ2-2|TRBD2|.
CAWSDPPSGNTGELFF
TGTGCCTGGAGTGACCCGCCTAGCGGAAACACCGGGGAGCTGTTTTTT
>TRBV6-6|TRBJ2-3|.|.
CASSRPESTDTQYF
TGTGCCAGCAGTCGACCCGAGTCTACAGATACGCAGTATTTT
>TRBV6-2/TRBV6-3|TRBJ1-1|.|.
CASSFDVTGIENTEAFF
TGTGCCAGCAGTTTCGACGTAACAGGGATAGAGAACACTGAAGCTTTCTTT
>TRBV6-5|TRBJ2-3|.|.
CASTRGSLSTDTQYF
TGTGCCAGCACCCGCGGTTCTCTAAGCACAGATACGCAGTATTTT
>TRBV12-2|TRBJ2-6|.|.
CASRLARDRGTPGANVLTF
TGTGCAAGTCGCTTAGCGCGAGACAGGGGCACGCCTGGGGCCAACGTCCTGACTTTC
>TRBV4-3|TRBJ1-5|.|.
CASSQEAGEGQPQHF
TGCGCCAGCAGCCAAGAAGCAGGGGAAGGTCAGCCCCAGCATTTT
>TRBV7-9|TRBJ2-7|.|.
CASSLEALRGEQYF
TGTGCCAGCAGCTTAGAAGCTCTGAGAGGCGAGCAGTACTTC
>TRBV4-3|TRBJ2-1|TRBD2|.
CASSQWGPGTSEYNEQFF
TGCGCCAGCAGCCAATGGGGGCCCGGGACTAGCGAATACAATGAGCAGTTCTTC
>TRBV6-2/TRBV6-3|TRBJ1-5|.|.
CASSLGLTRPQHF
TGTGCCAGCAGCCTAGGACTTACGAGGCCCCAGCATTTT
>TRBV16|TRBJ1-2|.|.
CASSRGGPYGYTF
TGTGCCAGCAGCCGGGGAGGTCCCTATGGCTACACCTTC
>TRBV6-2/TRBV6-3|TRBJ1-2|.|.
CASSYAGQMDYGYTF
TGTGCCAGCAGTTACGCCGGACAGATGGACTATGGCTACACCTTC
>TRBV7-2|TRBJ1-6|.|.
CASSLGHPNSPLHF
TGTGCCAGCAGCTTAGGGCACCCTAATTCACCCCTCCACTTT
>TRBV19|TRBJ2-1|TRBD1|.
CASSISGTGVDNEQFF
TGTGCCAGTAGTATAAGTGGGACAGGGGTGGACAATGAGCAGTTCTTC
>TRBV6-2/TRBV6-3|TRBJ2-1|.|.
CASSYSSWGGDNNEQFF
TGTGCCAGCAGTTACTCCTCCTGGGGGGGGGACAACAATGAGCAGTTCTTC
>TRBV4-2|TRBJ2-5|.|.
CASSPRVVGGETQYF
TGTGCCAGCAGCCCGAGGGTGGTAGGGGGAGAGACCCAGTACTTC
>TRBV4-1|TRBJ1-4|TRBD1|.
CASSQGQGTNEKLFF
TGCGCCAGCAGCCAAGGACAGGGGACTAATGAAAAACTGTTTTTT
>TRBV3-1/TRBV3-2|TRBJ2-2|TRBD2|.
CASSLRGGLNTGELFF
TGTGCCAGCAGCCTCCGCGGGGGGCTGAACACCGGGGAGCTGTTTTTT
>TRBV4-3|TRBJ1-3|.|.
CASSQWDNGGGTIYF
TGCGCCAGCAGCCAATGGGACAACGGCGGCGGCACCATATATTTT
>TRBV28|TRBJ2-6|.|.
CASSFAGANVLTF
TGTGCCAGCAGCTTTGCTGGGGCCAACGTCCTGACTTTC
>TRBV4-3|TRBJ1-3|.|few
CASSRLRQDAGNTIYF
TGCGCCAGCAGCCGTCTCAGACAGGATGCTGGAAACACCATATATTTT
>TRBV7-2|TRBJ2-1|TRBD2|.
CASSLASGQNNEQFF
TGTGCCAGCAGCTTAGCTAGCGGGCAAAACAATGAGCAGTTCTTC
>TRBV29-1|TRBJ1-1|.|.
CSVEQGGGTEAFF
TGCAGCGTTGAGCAGGGAGGCGGGACTGAAGCTTTCTTT
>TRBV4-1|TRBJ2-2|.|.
CASSQEPGRIGELFF
TGCGCCAGCAGCCAAGAGCCAGGGAGGATCGGGGAGCTGTTTTTT
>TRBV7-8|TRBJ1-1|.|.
CASSYEGVGALRTEAFF
TGTGCCAGCAGCTATGAAGGGGTCGGAGCCCTGAGAACTGAAGCTTTCTTT
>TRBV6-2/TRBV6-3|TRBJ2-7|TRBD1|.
CASSAFTTGWRFEQYF
TGTGCCAGCAGTGCCTTCACGACAGGGTGGAGGTTCGAGCAGTACTTC
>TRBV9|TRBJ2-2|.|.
CASSVDQGSVAGELFF
TGTGCCAGCAGCGTAGACCAGGGATCCGTGGCCGGGGAGCTGTTTTTT
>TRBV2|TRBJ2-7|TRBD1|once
CASSVRDRGDEQYF
TGTGCCAGCAGTGTCAGAGACAGGGGCGACGAGCAGTACTTC
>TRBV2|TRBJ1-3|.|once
CARRRQPGNTIYF
TGTGCCAGGCGTCGACAGCCAGGAAACACCATATATTTT
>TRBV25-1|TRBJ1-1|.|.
CASSARAAEAFF
TGTGCCAGCAGTGCTCGAGCGGCGGAAGCTTTCTTT
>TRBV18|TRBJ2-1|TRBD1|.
CASSPRVASGGDEQFF
TGTGCCAGCTCACCACGAGTGGCTTCAGGGGGCGATGAGCAGTTCTTC
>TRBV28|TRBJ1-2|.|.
CASSDGRSYYGYTF
TGTGCCAGCAGTGATGGCAGATCTTACTATGGCTACACCTTC
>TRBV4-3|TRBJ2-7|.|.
CASSHAFRSSYEQYF
TGCGCCAGCAGCCACGCATTTAGGAGCTCCTACGAGCAGTACTTC
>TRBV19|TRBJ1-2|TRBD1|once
CASSILGGAPYGYTF
TGTGCCAGTAGTATCCTAGGGGGCGCGCCCTATGGCTACACCTTC
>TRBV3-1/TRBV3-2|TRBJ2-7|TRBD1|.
CASSQGGWYRGEEQYF
TGTGCCAGCAGCCAAGGAGGGTGGTACAGGGGAGAGGAGCAGTACTTC
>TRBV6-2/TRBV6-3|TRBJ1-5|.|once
CASSYSYRAFDSNQPQHF
TGTGCCAGCAGTTACTCGTACAGGGCTTTTGATAGCAATCAGCCCCAGCATTTT
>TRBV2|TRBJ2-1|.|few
CASSYLGGASNEQFF
TGTGCCAGCAGTTATCTTGGGGGGGCTAGTAATGAGCAGTTCTTC
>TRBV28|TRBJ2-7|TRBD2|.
CASSPAGTSGIYEQYF
TGTGCCAGCAGCCCAGCCGGGACTAGCGGGATCTACGAGCAGTACTTC
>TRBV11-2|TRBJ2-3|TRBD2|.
CASRVSGRATDTQYF
TGTGCCAGCAGGGTTAGCGGGAGGGCGACAGATACGCAGTATTTT
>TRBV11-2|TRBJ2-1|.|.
CASSFRGPWNEQFF
TGTGCCAGCAGCTTCAGGGGCCCCTGGAATGAGCAGTTCTTC
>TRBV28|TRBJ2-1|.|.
CASSLSYNEQFF
TGTGCCAGCAGCCTTTCCTACAATGAGCAGTTCTTC
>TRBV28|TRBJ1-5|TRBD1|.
CASIWGTGRNQPQHF
TGTGCCAGCATTTGGGGGACAGGGCGGAATCAGCCCCAGCATTTT
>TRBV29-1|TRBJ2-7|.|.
CSVGRGYEQYF
TGCAGCGTTGGTAGGGGCTACGAGCAGTACTTC
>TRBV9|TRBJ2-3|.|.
CASSFQIRTDTQYF
TGTGCCAGCAGCTTCCAGATCCGTACAGATACGCAGTATTTT
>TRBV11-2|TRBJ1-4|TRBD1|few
CASSPGTGGTNEKLFF
TGTGCCAGCAGCCCCGGGACAGGGGGCACCAATGAAAAACTGTTTTTT
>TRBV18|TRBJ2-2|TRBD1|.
CASSPTNLRGPDTGELFF
TGTGCCAGCTCACCGACGAACCTCAGGGGGCCGGACACCGGGGAGCTGTTTTTT
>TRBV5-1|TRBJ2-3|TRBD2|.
CASSLKRGISTDTQYF
TGCGCCAGCAGCTTGAAGCGGGGTATTAGCACAGATACGCAGTATTTT
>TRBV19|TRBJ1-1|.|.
CASSATGRTEAFF
TGTGCCAGTAGTGCTACAGGTCGGACTGAAGCTTTCTTT
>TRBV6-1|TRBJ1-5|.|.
CASSEPGGLGNQPQHF
TGTGCCAGCAGTGAACCGGGGGGGCTGGGCAATCAGCCCCAGCATTTT
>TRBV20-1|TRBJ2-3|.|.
CSAVRREGLYF
TGCAGTGCCGTCAGGCGAGAGGGTTTGTATTTT
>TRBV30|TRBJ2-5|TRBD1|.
CAWARGQHQETQYF
TGTGCCTGGGCTCGGGGACAGCATCAAGAGACCCAGTACTTC
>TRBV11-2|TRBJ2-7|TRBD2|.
CASSLTSGSLYEQYF
TGTGCCAGCAGCTTAACCAGCGGGAGTCTCTACGAGCAGTACTTC
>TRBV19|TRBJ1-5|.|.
CASSIDGNQPQHF
TGTGCCAGTAGTATCGACGGGAATCAGCCCCAGCATTTT
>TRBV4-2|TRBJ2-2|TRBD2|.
CASSQVGLAGDTGELFF
TGTGCCAGCAGCCAGGTTGGACTAGCGGGGGACACCGGGGAGCTGTTTTTT